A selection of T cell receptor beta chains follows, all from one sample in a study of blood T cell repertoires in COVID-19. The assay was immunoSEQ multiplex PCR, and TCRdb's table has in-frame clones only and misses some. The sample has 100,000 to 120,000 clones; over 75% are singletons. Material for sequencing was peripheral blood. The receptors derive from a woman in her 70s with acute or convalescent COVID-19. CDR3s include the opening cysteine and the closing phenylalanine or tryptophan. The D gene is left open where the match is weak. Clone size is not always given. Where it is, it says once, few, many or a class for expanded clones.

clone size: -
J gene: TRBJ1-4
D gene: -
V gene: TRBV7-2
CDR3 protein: CASSPSEGDLEKLFF
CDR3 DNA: TGTGCCAGCAGCCCGAGTGAGGGGGATCTTGAAAAACTGTTTTTT

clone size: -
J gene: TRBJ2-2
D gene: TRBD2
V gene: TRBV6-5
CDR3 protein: CASSYWGGDLTGELFF
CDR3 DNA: TGTGCCAGCAGCTACTGGGGAGGGGACCTCACCGGGGAGCTGTTTTTT

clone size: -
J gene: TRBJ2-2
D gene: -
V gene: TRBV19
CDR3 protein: CASSIFVSGDGELFF
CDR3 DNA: TGTGCCAGTAGTATATTTGTCTCGGGGGACGGGGAGCTGTTTTTT

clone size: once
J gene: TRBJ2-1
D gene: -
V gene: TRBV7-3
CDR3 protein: CASSPGTNEQFF
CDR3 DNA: TGTGCCAGCAGCCCGGGGACTAATGAGCAGTTCTTC

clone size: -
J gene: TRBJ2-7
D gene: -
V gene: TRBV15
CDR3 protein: CATSRDRGPGREQYF
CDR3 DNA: TGTGCCACCAGCAGAGATCGAGGACCAGGGCGCGAGCAGTACTTC

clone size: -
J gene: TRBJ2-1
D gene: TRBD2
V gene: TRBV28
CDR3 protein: CASSLVRGRLAGGRWEQFF
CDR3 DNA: TGTGCCAGCAGCCTAGTTCGCGGCCGCCTAGCGGGAGGTCGGTGGGAGCAGTTCTTC

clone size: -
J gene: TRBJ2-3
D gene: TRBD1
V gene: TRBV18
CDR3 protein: CASSGQAKTDTQYF
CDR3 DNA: TGTGCCAGCTCCGGACAGGCCAAGACAGATACGCAGTATTTT

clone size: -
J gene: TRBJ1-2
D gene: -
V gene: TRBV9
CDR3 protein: CASSVEAGGAGGYTF
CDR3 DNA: TGTGCCAGCAGCGTAGAGGCGGGGGGCGCGGGTGGCTACACCTTC

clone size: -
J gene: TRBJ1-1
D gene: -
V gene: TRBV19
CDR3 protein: CASSRGTGTTTAEAFF
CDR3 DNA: TGTGCCAGTAGTAGGGGAACAGGGACTACTACGGCTGAAGCTTTCTTT

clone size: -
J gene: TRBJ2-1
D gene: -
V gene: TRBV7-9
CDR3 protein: CASSLVPLDSPREQFF
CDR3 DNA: TGTGCCAGCAGCTTAGTTCCCCTGGACTCGCCACGGGAGCAGTTCTTC

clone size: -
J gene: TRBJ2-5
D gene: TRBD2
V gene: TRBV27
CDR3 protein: CASSPRLAGGQETQYF
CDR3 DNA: TGTGCCAGCAGTCCAAGACTAGCGGGAGGACAAGAGACCCAGTACTTC

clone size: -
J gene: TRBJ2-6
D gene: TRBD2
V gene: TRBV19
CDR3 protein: CASSSGGIISGANVLTF
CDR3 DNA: TGTGCCAGTAGTAGCGGGGGGATAATCTCTGGGGCCAACGTCCTGACTTTC

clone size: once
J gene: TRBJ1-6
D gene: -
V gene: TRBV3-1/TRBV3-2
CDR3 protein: CASSQDSGRVSSPLHF
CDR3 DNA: TGTGCCAGCAGCCAAGATTCTGGCAGGGTTAGTTCACCCCTCCACTTT

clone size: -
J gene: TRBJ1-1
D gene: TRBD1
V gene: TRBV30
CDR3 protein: CAWSLAGGFTEAFF
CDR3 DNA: TGTGCCTGGAGTCTGGCAGGGGGCTTCACTGAAGCTTTCTTT

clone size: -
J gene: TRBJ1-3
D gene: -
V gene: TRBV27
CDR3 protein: CASSLQGGSGNTIYF
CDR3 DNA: TGTGCCAGCAGTCTACAGGGTGGGTCCGGAAACACCATATATTTT

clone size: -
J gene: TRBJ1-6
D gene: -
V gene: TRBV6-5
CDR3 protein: CASSTPGYSPLHF
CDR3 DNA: TGTGCCAGCAGTACCCCGGGGTATTCACCCCTCCACTTT

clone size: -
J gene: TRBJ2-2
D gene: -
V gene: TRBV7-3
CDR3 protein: CASSLDRKTGELFF
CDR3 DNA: TGTGCCAGCAGCTTAGACAGGAAAACCGGGGAGCTGTTTTTT

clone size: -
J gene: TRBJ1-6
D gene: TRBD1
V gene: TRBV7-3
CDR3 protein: CASSSGTANSPLHF
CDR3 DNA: TGTGCCAGCAGCTCCGGGACAGCAAATTCACCCCTCCACTTT

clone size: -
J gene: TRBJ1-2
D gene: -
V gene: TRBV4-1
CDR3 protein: CASSQDRGSYYGYTF
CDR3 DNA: TGCGCCAGCAGCCAAGATCGAGGAAGTTACTATGGCTACACCTTC

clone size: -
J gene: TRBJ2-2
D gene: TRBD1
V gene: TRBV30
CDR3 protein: CAFQTGQGLTGELFF
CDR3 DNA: TGTGCCTTCCAGACAGGACAGGGGCTCACCGGGGAGCTGTTTTTT

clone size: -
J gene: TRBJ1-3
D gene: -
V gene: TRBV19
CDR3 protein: CASSMKSGRGSGNTIYF
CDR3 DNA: TGTGCCAGTAGTATGAAATCGGGGAGAGGCTCTGGAAACACCATATATTTT

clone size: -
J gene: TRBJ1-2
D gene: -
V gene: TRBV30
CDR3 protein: CARPLPADSYGYTF
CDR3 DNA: TGTGCCCGTCCTCTCCCCGCGGATTCCTATGGCTACACCTTC

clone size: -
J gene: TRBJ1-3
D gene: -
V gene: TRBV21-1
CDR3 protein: CASSPTINSGNTIYF
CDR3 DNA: TGTGCCAGCAGCCCTACGATAAACTCTGGAAACACCATATATTTT

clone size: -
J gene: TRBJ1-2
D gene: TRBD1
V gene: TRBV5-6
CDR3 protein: CASSSGGYYGYTF
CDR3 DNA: TGTGCCAGCAGCTCAGGGGGCTACTATGGCTACACCTTC

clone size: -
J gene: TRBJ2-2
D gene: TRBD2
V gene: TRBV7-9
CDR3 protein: CASSLAGGNTGELFF
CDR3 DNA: TGTGCCAGCAGCCTAGCGGGGGGGAACACCGGGGAGCTGTTTTTT

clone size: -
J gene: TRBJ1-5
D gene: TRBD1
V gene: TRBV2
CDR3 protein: CASSTPLQGQPQHF
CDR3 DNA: TGTGCCAGCAGTACACCCCTACAGGGGCAGCCCCAGCATTTT

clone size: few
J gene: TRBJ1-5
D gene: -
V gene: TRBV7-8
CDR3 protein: CASSSRVGNQPQHF
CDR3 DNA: TGTGCCAGCAGCTCCAGGGTTGGCAATCAGCCCCAGCATTTT

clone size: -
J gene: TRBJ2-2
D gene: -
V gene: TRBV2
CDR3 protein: CASSLRDTGRASDTGELFF
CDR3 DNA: TGTGCCAGCAGTCTCAGGGACACGGGGCGGGCTTCGGACACCGGGGAGCTGTTTTTT

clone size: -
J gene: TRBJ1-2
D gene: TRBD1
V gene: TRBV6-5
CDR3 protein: CASSNRDRVGYTF
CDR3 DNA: TGTGCCAGCAGTAACCGGGACAGGGTTGGGTACACCTTC

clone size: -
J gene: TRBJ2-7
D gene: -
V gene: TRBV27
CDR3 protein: CASSLKGQGYEQYF
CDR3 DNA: TGTGCCAGCAGTTTGAAAGGGCAGGGCTACGAGCAGTACTTC

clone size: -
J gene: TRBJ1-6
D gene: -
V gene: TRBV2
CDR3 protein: CASTDRNSPLHF
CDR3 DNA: TGTGCCAGCACCGACAGAAATTCACCCCTCCACTTT

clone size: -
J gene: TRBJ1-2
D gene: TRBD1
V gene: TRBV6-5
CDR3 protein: CASSFPGTGNYGYTF
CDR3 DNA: TGTGCCAGCAGTTTCCCGGGGACAGGGAACTATGGCTACACCTTC

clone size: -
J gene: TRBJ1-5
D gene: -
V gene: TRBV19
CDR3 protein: CASRDRGYQPQHF
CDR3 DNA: TGTGCCAGTCGCGATAGAGGCTATCAGCCCCAGCATTTT

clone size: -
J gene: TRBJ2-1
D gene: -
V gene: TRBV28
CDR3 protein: CASSLSWAGEQFF
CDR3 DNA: TGTGCCAGCAGTCTTTCGTGGGCAGGTGAGCAGTTCTTC

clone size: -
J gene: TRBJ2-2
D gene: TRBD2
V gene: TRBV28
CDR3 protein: CASSLRLAGVSAHTGELFF
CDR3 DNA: TGTGCCAGCAGTTTAAGACTAGCGGGAGTGAGTGCGCACACCGGGGAGCTGTTTTTT

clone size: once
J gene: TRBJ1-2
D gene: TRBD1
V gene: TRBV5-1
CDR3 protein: CASSLEGGAARGYTF
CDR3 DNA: TGCGCCAGCAGCTTGGAAGGGGGCGCGGCTAGAGGCTACACCTTC

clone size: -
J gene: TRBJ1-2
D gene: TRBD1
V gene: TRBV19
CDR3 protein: CASSADRAPWSRGYTF
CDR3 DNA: TGTGCCAGTAGTGCGGACAGGGCCCCATGGTCGCGTGGCTACACCTTC

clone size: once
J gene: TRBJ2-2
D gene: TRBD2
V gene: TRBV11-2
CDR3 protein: CASGMSAGAGELFF
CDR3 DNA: TGTGCCAGCGGGATGTCAGCGGGAGCCGGGGAGCTGTTTTTT

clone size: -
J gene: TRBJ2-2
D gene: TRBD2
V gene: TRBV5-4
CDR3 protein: CASSLAGTSVNTGELFF
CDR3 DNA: TGTGCCAGCAGCTTGGCAGGGACTAGCGTTAACACCGGGGAGCTGTTTTTT

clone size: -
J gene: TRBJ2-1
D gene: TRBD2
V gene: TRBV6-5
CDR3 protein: CATSGGPSWNEQFF
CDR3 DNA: TGTGCCACTAGCGGGGGTCCTTCTTGGAATGAGCAGTTCTTC

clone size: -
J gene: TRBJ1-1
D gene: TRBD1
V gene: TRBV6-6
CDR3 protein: CASSLQGVNTEAFF
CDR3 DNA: TGTGCCAGCAGTTTACAGGGGGTGAACACTGAAGCTTTCTTT

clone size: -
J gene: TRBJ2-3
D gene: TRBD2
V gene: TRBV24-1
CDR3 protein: CATSDGLAGGRNTDTQYF
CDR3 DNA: TGTGCCACCAGTGATGGACTAGCGGGAGGCCGCAACACAGATACGCAGTATTTT

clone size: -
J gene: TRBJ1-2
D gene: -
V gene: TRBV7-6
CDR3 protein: CASSSGSGSGYTF
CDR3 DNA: TGTGCCAGCAGCTCGGGGAGCGGGTCTGGCTACACCTTC

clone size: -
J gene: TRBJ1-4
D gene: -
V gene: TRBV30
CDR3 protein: CAWSFGTAEKLFF
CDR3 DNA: TGTGCCTGGAGTTTTGGTACAGCTGAAAAACTGTTTTTT

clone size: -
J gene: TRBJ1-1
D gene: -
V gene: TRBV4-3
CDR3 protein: CASSQGAVGRSVTEAFF
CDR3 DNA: TGCGCCAGCAGCCAAGGGGCTGTGGGGCGGTCGGTCACTGAAGCTTTCTTT

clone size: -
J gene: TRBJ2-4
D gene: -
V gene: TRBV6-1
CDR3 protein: CASSVGAGHDKNIQYF
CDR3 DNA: TGTGCCAGCAGTGTGGGTGCGGGGCATGACAAAAACATTCAGTACTTC

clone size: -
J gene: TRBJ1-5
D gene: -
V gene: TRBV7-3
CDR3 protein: CASSIIKGDQPQHF
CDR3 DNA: TGTGCCAGCAGCATTATTAAAGGAGATCAGCCCCAGCATTTT

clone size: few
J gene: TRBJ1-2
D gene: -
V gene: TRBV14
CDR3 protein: CASSQIMVGGYTF
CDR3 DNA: TGTGCCAGCAGCCAAATAATGGTCGGGGGCTACACCTTC

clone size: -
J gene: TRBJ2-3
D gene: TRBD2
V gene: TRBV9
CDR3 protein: CASSFSGEGDTQYF
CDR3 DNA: TGTGCCAGCAGCTTTAGCGGGGAGGGAGATACGCAGTATTTT

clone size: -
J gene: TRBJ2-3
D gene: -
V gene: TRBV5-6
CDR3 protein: CASSSPLAGYTDTQYF
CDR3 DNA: TGTGCCAGCAGCTCCCCCCTGGCAGGATACACAGATACGCAGTATTTT

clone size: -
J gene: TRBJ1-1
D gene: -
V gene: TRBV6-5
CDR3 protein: CASRPGVGENEEAFF
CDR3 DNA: TGTGCCAGCAGACCGGGGGTCGGAGAAAATGAGGAAGCTTTCTTT

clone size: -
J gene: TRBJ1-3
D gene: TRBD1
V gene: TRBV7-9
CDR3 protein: CASSPTGTSSGNTIYF
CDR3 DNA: TGTGCCAGCAGCCCGACAGGGACCAGCTCTGGAAACACCATATATTTT

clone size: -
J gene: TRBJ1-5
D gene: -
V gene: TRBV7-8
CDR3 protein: CASSLAMNSNQPQHF
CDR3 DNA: TGTGCCAGCAGCTTAGCGATGAACAGTAATCAGCCCCAGCATTTT

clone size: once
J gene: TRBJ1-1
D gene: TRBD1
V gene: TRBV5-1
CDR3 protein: CASSRGDSMNTEAFF
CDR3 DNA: TGCGCCAGCTCGAGGGGGGACAGCATGAACACTGAAGCTTTCTTT

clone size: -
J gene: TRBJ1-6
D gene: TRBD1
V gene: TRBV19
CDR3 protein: CASRGGQTYSPLHF
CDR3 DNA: TGTGCCAGTAGAGGGGGACAGACCTATTCACCCCTCCACTTT

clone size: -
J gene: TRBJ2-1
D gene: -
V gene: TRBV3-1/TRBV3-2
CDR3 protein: CASSQSTGGRYNEQFF
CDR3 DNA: TGTGCCAGCAGCCAATCCACGGGGGGCCGGTACAATGAGCAGTTCTTC

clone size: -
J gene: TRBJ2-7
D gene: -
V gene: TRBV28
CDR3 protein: CASTQVAGMGEQYF
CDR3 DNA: TGTGCCAGCACCCAGGTGGCCGGGATGGGCGAGCAGTACTTC

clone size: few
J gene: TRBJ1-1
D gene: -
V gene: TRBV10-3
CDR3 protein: CAISPTATEAFF
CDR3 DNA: TGTGCCATCAGCCCGACAGCCACTGAAGCTTTCTTT

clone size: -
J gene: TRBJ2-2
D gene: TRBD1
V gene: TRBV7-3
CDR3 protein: CASSVGGGVPFAGELFF
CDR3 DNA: TGTGCCAGCAGCGTAGGGGGCGGAGTTCCTTTCGCCGGGGAGCTGTTTTTT

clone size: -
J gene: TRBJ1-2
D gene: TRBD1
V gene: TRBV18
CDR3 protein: CASSTTGIGGYTF
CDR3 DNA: TGTGCCAGCTCAACGACAGGGATTGGTGGCTACACCTTC